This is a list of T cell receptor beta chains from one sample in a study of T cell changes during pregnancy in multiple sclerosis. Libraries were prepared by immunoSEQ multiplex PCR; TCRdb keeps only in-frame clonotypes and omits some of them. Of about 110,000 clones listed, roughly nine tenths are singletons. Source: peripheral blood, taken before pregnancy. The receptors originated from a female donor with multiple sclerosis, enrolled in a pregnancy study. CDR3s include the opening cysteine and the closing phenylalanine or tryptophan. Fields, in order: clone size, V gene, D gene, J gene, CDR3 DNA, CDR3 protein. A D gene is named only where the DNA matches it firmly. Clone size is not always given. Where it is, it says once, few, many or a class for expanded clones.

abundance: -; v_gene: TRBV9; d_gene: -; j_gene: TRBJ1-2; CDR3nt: TGTGCCAGCAGCGTAGAGCAGGGGAACTATGGCTACACCTTC; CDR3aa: CASSVEQGNYGYTF
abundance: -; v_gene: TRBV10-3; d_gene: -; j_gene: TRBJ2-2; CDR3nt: TGTGCCATCAGTGAGTTCGAAGCGGGCGGGGAGCTGTTTTTT; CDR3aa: CAISEFEAGGELFF
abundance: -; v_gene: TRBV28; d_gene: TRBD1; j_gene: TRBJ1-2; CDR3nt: TGTGCCACCCGACCAGGGGGCCACGATGGCTACACCTTC; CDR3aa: CATRPGGHDGYTF
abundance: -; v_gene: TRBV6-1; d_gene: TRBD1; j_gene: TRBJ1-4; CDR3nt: TGTGCCAGCAGGGAGGACAGGGGATCCGAAAAACTGTTTTTT; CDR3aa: CASREDRGSEKLFF
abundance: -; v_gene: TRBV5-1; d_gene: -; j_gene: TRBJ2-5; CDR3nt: TGCGCCAGCAGCCAACAAGAGACCCAGTACTTC; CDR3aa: CASSQQETQYF
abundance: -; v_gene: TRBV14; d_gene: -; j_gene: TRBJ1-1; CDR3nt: TGTGCCAGCAGCCAACAAGGGACATTACCAGGGGCTTTCTTT; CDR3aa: CASSQQGTLPGAFF
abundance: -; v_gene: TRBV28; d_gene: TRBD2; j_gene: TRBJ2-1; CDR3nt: TGTGCCAGCAGGGGACTAGCGGGAGGCGCCTTCACCTACAATGAGCAGTTCTTC; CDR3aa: CASRGLAGGAFTYNEQFF
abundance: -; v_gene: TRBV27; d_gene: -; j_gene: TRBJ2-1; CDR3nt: TGTGCCAGCAGTTTAAAGTGGCTAGTCCGGAATGAGCAGTTCTTC; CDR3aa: CASSLKWLVRNEQFF
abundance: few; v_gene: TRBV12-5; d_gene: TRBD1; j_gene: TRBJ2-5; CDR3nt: TGTGCTAGTGGTCCAGGACAGGGGTACCAAGAGACCCAGTACTTC; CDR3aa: CASGPGQGYQETQYF
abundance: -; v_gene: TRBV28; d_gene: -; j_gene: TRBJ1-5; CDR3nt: TGTGCCAGCAGTTTACAGGGCAATCAGCCCCAGCATTTT; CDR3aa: CASSLQGNQPQHF
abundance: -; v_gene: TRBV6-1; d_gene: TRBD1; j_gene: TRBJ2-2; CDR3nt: TGTGCCAGCAGACCCGACAGGGCGAACACCGGGGAGCTGTTTTTT; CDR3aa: CASRPDRANTGELFF
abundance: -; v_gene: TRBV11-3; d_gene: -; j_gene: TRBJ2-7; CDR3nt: TGTGCCAGCAGCTTAGGGATCGGAGGCGCCGAGTACTTC; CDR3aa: CASSLGIGGAEYF
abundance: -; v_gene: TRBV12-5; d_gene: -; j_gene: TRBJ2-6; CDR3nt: TGTGCTAGTGGACCAGGGGCTGGGGCCAACGTCCTGACTTTC; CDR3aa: CASGPGAGANVLTF
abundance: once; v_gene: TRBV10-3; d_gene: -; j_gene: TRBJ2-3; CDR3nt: TGTGCCATTGGGGGGGATACGCAGTATTTT; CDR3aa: CAIGGDTQYF
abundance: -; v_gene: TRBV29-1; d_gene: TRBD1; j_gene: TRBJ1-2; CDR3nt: TGCAGCGTTGGCCGGGACAGGAACTATGGCTACACCTTC; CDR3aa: CSVGRDRNYGYTF
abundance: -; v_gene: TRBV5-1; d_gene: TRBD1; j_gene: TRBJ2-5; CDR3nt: TGCGCCAGCGGACAGGGGGCGCGGGAGACCCAGTACTTC; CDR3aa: CASGQGARETQYF
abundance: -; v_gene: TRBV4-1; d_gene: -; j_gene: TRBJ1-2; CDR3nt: TGCGCCAGCAGCCAAGAAGAAGGAGGGGGGGACTACACCTTC; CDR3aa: CASSQEEGGGDYTF
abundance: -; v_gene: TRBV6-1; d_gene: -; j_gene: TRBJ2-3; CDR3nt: TGTGCCAGCAGCATTGCAGATACGCAGTATTTT; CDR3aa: CASSIADTQYF
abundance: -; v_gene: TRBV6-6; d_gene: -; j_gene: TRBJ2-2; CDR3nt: TGTGCCAGCAGTTACTCGAGTCTGAACACCGGGGAGCTGTTTTTT; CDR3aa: CASSYSSLNTGELFF
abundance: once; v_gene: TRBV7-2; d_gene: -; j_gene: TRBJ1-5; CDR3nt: TGTGCCAGCAGCTTGGGCCCCAGTCAGGCCCAGCATTTT; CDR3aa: CASSLGPSQAQHF
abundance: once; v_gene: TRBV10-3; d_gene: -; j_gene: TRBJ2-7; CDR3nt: TGTGCCATCAGTGATTCAGGGGCGCACGAGCAGTACTTC; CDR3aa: CAISDSGAHEQYF
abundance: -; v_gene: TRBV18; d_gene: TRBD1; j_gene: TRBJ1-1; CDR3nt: TGTGCCAGCTCACCTATCCGGGACAGGTTCAACACTGAAGCTTTCTTT; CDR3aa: CASSPIRDRFNTEAFF
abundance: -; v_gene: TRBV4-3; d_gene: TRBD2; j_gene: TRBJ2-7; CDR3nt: TGCGCCAGCAGCCAAGAGAGACTAGCGAACGAGCAGTACTTC; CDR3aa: CASSQERLANEQYF
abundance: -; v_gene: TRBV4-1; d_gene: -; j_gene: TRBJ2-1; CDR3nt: TGCGCCAGCAGCCAGTTAGGAGGACGGGAGCAGTTCTTC; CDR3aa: CASSQLGGREQFF
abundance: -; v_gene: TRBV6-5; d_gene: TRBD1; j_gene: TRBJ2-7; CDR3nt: TGTGCCAGCAGTAAGGGACAGGGGAGCGGCGAGCAGTACTTC; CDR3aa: CASSKGQGSGEQYF
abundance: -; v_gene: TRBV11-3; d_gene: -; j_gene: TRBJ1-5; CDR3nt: TGTGCCAGCAGCAAGGACATTCATCAGCCCCAGCATTTT; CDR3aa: CASSKDIHQPQHF
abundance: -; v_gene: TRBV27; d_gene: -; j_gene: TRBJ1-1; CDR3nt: TGTGCCAGCAGTTTTCGCGGGAACACTGAAGCTTTCTTT; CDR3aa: CASSFRGNTEAFF
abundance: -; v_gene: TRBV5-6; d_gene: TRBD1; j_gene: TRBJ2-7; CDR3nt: TGTGCCAGCAGCAAATGGACAGGGGGAGGCTACGAGCAGTACTTC; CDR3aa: CASSKWTGGGYEQYF
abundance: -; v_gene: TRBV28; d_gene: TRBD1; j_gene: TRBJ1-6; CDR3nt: TGTGCCAGCAGCCCCGTAGGACAGGGAGGGTTCAATTCACCCCTCCACTTT; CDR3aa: CASSPVGQGGFNSPLHF
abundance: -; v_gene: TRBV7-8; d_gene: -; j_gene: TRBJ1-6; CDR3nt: TGTGCCAGCAGCTTAGCAGGGGTGGGGTCACCCCTCCACTTT; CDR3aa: CASSLAGVGSPLHF
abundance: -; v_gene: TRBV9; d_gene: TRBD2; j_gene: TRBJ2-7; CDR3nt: TGTGCCAGCAGCCCAAGGACTAGCGGATTTCCCAACTACGAGCAGTACTTC; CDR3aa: CASSPRTSGFPNYEQYF
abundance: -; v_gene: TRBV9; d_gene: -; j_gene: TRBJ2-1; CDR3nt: TGTGCCAGTGACGCATCGGCGGGCGGCTTCCGATCGAACAATGAGCAGTTCTTC; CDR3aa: CASDASAGGFRSNNEQFF
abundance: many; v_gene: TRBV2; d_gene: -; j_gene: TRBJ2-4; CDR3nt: TGTGCCAGCAGTGAAGGACAGATTAGGGCCATTCAGTACTTC; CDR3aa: CASSEGQIRAIQYF
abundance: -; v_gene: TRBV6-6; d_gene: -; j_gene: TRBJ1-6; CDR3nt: TGTGCCAGCAGTTATGAGGCCGCTAGGCCTAAATCACCCCTCCACTTT; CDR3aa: CASSYEAARPKSPLHF
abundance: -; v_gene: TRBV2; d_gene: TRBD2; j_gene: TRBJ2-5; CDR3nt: TGTGCCAGCAGTGGGGGACTAGCGGAGACCCAGTACTTC; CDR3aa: CASSGGLAETQYF
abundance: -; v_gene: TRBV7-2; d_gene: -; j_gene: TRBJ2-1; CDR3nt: TGTGCCAGCAGCTTATTTGTGGGAGACTTAAATGAGCAGTTCTTC; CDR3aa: CASSLFVGDLNEQFF
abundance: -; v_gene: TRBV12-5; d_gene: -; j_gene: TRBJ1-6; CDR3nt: TGTGCTAGTGGTTCCCCCCGGGACAAGCCGGCTAATTCACCCCTCCACTTT; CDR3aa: CASGSPRDKPANSPLHF
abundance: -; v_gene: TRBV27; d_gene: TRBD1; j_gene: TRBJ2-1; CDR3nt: TGTGCCAGCAGCGACAGGGGGTTCCCCAATGAGCAGTTCTTC; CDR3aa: CASSDRGFPNEQFF
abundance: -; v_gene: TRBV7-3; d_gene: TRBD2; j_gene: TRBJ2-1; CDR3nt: TGTGCCAGCAGCTTAACGCGACTAGCGGATACCTACAATGAGCAGTTCTTC; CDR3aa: CASSLTRLADTYNEQFF
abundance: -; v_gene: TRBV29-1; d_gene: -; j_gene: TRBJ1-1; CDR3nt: TGCAGCGTTGGGTTGCGGACAGACATGAACACTGAAGCTTTCTTT; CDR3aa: CSVGLRTDMNTEAFF
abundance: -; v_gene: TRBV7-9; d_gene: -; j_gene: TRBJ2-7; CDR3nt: TGTGCCAGCAGCCCGATGGGCGGGACGACTACCTACGAGCAGTACTTC; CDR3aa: CASSPMGGTTTYEQYF